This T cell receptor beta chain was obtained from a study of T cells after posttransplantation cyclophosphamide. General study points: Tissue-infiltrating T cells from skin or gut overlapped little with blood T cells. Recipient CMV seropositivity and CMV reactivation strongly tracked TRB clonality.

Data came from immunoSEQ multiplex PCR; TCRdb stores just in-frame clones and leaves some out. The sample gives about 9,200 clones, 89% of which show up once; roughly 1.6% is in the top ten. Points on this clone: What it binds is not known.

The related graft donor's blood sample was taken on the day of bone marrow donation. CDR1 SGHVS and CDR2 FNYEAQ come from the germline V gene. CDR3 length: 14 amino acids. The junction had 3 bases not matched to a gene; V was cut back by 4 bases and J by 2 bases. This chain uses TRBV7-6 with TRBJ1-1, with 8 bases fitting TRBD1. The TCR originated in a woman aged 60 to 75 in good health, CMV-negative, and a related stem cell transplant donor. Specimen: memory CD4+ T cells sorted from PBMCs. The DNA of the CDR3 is TGTGCCAGCAGCTCCGGACAGGGTAACACTGAAGCTTTCTTT. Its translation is CASSSGQGNTEAFF.